These 21 T cell receptor beta chains were sequenced from one sample in a study of cytomegalovirus exposure and HLA in healthy donors. PCR primers comprised 60 Vbeta and 13 Jbeta primers. Clones were read by immunoSEQ multiplex PCR, and TCRdb kept only the in-frame ones, dropping some. In all, the sample yields under 40,000 clones. Material: PBMCs. These receptors were obtained from a woman aged 35 to 49 in good health and CMV-seropositive.

The chain employs TRBV29-1 and TRBJ2-5, with 9 nucleotides matching TRBD1. V lost 8 bases, J lost 1 base, and 5 bases stayed unmatched. CDR3 length equals 13 residues. The germline CDR1 and CDR2 sequences are SQVTM and ANQGSEA. In DNA, the CDR3 is TGCAGCCCCCAGGGACAGGGCCAAGAGACCCAGTACTTC. Translating gives CSPQGQGQETQYF.

The V call is TRBV5-6, the J call TRBJ1-5; 8 bases are a match to TRBD1. Germline V gene data show CDR1 as SGHDT and CDR2 as YYEEEE. The CDR3 extends over 19 amino acids. The junction had 17 bases not matched to a gene; V was cut back by 1 base and J by 5 bases. The CDR3 coding sequence is TGTGCCAGCAGCTTGTGGGGCCAGGGGGCGAGCTCGGCCCATCAGCCCCAGCATTTT. Protein product: CASSLWGQGASSAHQPQHF.

With regard to this clone: This sample also contains other DNA sequences that code for the same CDR3. The chain is built from TRBV11-2 and TRBJ2-5; 8 positions agree with TRBD2. This CDR3 is 14 amino acids long. V lost 6 bases and J lost 2; bases outside the gene matches: 5. The V gene's germline CDR1 is SGHAT and CDR2 FQNNGV. CDR3 sequence: CASRSGGHQETQYF. In DNA form, the CDR3 reads TGTGCCAGCAGAAGCGGGGGCCATCAAGAGACCCAGTACTTC.

The chain carries TRBV7-8 and TRBJ2-7; 8 nucleotides agree with TRBD1. This CDR3 has 18 residues. Trimming cost V 7 bases and J 4 bases; bases outside gene matches: 21. Germline V CDR1 and CDR2: SGHVS, FQNEAQ. CDR3 amino acids: CASIKGRDRGRLRYEQYF. The CDR3 bases are TGTGCCAGCATCAAAGGCCGAGACAGGGGACGATTGAGGTACGAGCAGTACTTC.

The chain is built from TRBV2 and TRBJ1-4; TRBD1 aligns across 9 bases. Germline assignment: CDR1 SNHLY and CDR2 FYNNEI. The CDR3 length is 14 residues. Trimming took 5 bases from V and 8 from J; bases not matched to a gene: 6. The CDR3 sequence: CASSLDRGKEKLFF. DNA of the CDR3: TGTGCCAGCAGTTTGGACAGGGGAAAAGAAAAACTGTTTTTT.

The chain has TRBV2 and TRBJ2-3, with TRBD2 identical over 12 bases. This CDR3 comprises 15 residues. The junction had 5 bases not matched to a gene; V was cut back by 6 bases and J by 4 bases. Germline V gene lookup returns CDR1 SNHLY and CDR2 FYNNEI. CDR3 coding DNA: TGTGCCAGCAGACTAGCGGGGGGCGGCTCAGATACGCAGTATTTT. It encodes CASRLAGGGSDTQYF.

The rearrangement uses TRBV7-9 and TRBJ2-7, with D perhaps TRBD1 (6 bases). CDR1 and CDR2 from the germline V gene are SEHNR and FQNEAQ (reference sequence). V lost 5 bases and J lost 3, with 20 bases in between. The CDR3 consists of 16 residues. Here the CDR3 DNA reads TGTGCCAGCAGCCCACCTTTCGGGCAGGGGAACTACGAGCAGTACTTC. Its translation is CASSPPFGQGNYEQYF.

The chain joins TRBV15 to TRBJ2-7; D is uncertain. Germline V gives CDR1 LNHNV, CDR2 YYDKDF (reference sequence). Between the trimmed V and J ends, which lost 0 bases and 1 base, there was a span of 7 bases. The CDR3 contains 14 residues. The CDR3 bases are TGTGCCACCAGCAGAGAGAAACGGTCCTACGAGCAGTACTTC. This encodes CATSREKRSYEQYF. Together with reference TRBV15 and TRBJ2-7, the CDR3 gives the full variable domain: DAMVIQNPRYQVTQFGKPVTLSCSQTLNHNVMYWYQQKSSQAPKLLFHYYDKDFNNEADTPDNFQSRRPNTSFCFLDIRSPGLGDTAMYLCATSREKRSYEQYFGPGTRLTVT.

The CDR3 loop is CASSRRQGVNEQFF. The CDR3 DNA reads TGTGCCAGCAGCCGAAGACAGGGGGTAAATGAGCAGTTCTTC. V usage is TRBV5-6 and J usage is TRBJ2-1, with TRBD1 matching over 9 bases. Germline V gives CDR1 SGHDT, CDR2 YYEEEE. This CDR3 spans 14 amino acids. The junction had 6 bases not matched to a gene; V was cut back by 4 bases and J by 7 bases.

This rearrangement joins TRBV27 to TRBJ2-2; the D gene is possibly TRBD2 (5 bases). The CDR3 loop spans 17 amino acids. Looked up from germline, CDR1 is MNHEY and CDR2 is SMNVEV (reference sequence). V was clipped by 6 bases and J by 1 base, with 18 bases between them. CDR3 in DNA: TGTGCCAGCAGCCCCAGCGGATCCGGATTGAACACCGGGGAGCTGTTTTTT. Translated: CASSPSGSGLNTGELFF.

This sequence joins TRBV28 and TRBJ1-1, with D unresolved. V shed 6 bases and J shed 6 bases, with 14 bases lying between them. Germline lookup yields CDR1 MDHEN and CDR2 SYDVKM. CDR3 length equals 13 residues. DNA of the CDR3: TGTGCCAGCAGACTAATTCCGACCGCTGAAGCTTTCTTT. It codes for CASRLIPTAEAFF.

The rearrangement links TRBV4-1 to TRBJ2-2; tentative D call: TRBD2 (5 bases). This CDR3 is built from 15 residues. Trimming removed 1 base at V and 3 bases at J, with 9 bases between. Per the germline V gene, CDR1 is MGHRA and CDR2 is YSYEKL. The CDR3 loop is CASSQGAAYTGELFF. The CDR3 bases are TGCGCCAGCAGCCAAGGAGCGGCATACACCGGGGAGCTGTTTTTT.

The chain employs TRBV6-1 and TRBJ2-1, with unresolved D. The germline CDR1 and CDR2 sequences are MNHNS and SASEGT. V lost 3 bases and J 8 bases, leaving 8 bases between the germline ends. The CDR3 runs to 12 residues. The CDR3 is CASSEWAHEQFF. The CDR3 nucleotides read TGTGCCAGCAGTGAGTGGGCGCATGAGCAGTTCTTC.

The chain combines TRBV19 with TRBJ1-3; TRBD1 is a possible D gene (6 bases). This CDR3 contains 16 residues. Trimming took 1 base from V and 0 from J, leaving 10 bases between them. In germline, CDR1 is LNHDA, CDR2 SQIVND (reference sequence). The CDR3 reads CASSIVGTSSGNTIYF. CDR3 bases: TGTGCCAGTAGTATAGTTGGGACAAGCTCTGGAAACACCATATATTTT.

The J gene is TRBJ1-6, the V gene TRBV7-2; 8 positions agree with TRBD1. This CDR3 has 15 amino acids. V was pared by 4 bases and J by 6 bases, with 5 bases of the junction left unmatched. From germline, CDR1 is SGHTA and CDR2 FQGNSA. The CDR3 bases are TGTGCCAGCAGCTCGGGACAGGCGGGTAATTCACCCCTCCACTTT. This codes for CASSSGQAGNSPLHF. Complete variable domain (other parts from reference TRBV7-2 and TRBJ1-6): GAGVSQSPSNKVTEKGKDVELRCDPISGHTALYWYRQSLGQGLEFLIYFQGNSAPDKSGLPSDRFSAERTGGSVSTLTIQRTQQEDSAVYLCASSSGQAGNSPLHFGNGTRLTVT.

About this clone: Sequence at one end of the junction differs from germline and may be a read error. The chain employs TRBV20-1 and TRBJ2-7, with D maybe TRBD1 (5 bases). This CDR3 has 11 residues. Germline V lookup: CDR1 DFQATT, CDR2 SNEGSKA (reference sequence). In DNA form, the CDR3 reads TGCAGTGCTACCAGGGTCTACGGGCAGTACTTC. Encoded protein: CSATRVYGQYF.

This chain connects TRBV30 to TRBJ2-7, with a tentative D call TRBD1 (6 bases). Germline CDR1 GTSNPN, CDR2 SVGIG (reference sequence). The CDR3 runs to 13 residues. Between the trimmed V and J ends, which lost 3 bases and 0 bases, there was a span of 9 bases. CDR3 region: CAWRAGASYEQYF. The CDR3 DNA follows: TGTGCCTGGAGGGCAGGGGCCTCCTACGAGCAGTACTTC.

The V gene is TRBV9, the J gene TRBJ1-3; 7 bases match TRBD1. Trimming took 3 bases from V and 7 from J; bases not matched to a gene: 4. CDR1 and CDR2 (germline): SGDLS, YYNGEE. The CDR3 is 13 amino acids. The CDR3 bases are TGTGCCAGCAGCGAGGGGGCTGTGAACACCATATATTTT. The encoded protein is CASSEGAVNTIYF.

Written as DNA, the CDR3 is TGTGCCAGCAGTCCCCAAAGTCGGGGGAGTGAAAAACTGTTTTTT. Its translation is CASSPQSRGSEKLFF. This chain connects TRBV6-1 to TRBJ1-4, with TRBD1 as a possible D gene (5 bases). Germline assignment: CDR1 MNHNS and CDR2 SASEGT. CDR3 length: 15 amino acids. The V end was cut by 5 bases, the J end by 7 bases, with 17 bases between.

The chain carries TRBV4-2 and TRBJ1-1, with D perhaps TRBD1 (5 bases). This CDR3 comprises 16 residues. Germline V gene lookup returns CDR1 LGHNA and CDR2 YNFKEQ. V gave up 1 base and J gave up 2 bases, with 14 bases separating them. In nucleotides, the CDR3 is TGTGCCAGCAGCCAAGGCCCGGCACAGGTTAACACTGAAGCTTTCTTT. Encoded protein: CASSQGPAQVNTEAFF.

The chain uses TRBV7-2 and TRBJ1-2; maybe TRBD1 (5 bases). This CDR3 has 15 residues. The V end lost 0 bases, the J end lost 2 bases, and 10 bases lay between the germline ends. Looked up from germline, CDR1 is SGHTA and CDR2 is FQGNSA. CDR3 DNA sequence: TGTGCCAGCAGCTTAGCGCTTTCAGGGAACTATGGCTACACCTTC. Translated: CASSLALSGNYGYTF.